Each of the 15 T cell receptor beta chains below was sequenced from the same sample in a study of blood T cell repertoires in COVID-19. Some clones are missing from TCRdb's copy, which holds only in-frame ones; the method was immunoSEQ multiplex PCR. The sample holds about 86,000 clones, around four fifths seen once. The sequencing sample was made of peripheral blood. These receptors all come from a man between 70 and 80 years old with acute or convalescent COVID-19.

The chain is built from TRBV5-1 and TRBJ1-3; TRBD1 is a possible D gene (5 bases). V gave up 5 bases and J gave up 1 base, with 10 bases separating them. This CDR3 is built from 14 residues. CDR1 and CDR2 (germline): SGHRS, YFSETQ. The DNA for the CDR3 is TGCGCCAGCAGAGATACAGGTTCTGGAAACACCATATATTTT. It is translated as CASRDTGSGNTIYF.

This clone was detected only once. The V and J genes are TRBV4-1 and TRBJ1-1; D ambiguous. The CDR3 spans 16 residues. From germline, CDR1 is MGHRA and CDR2 YSYEKL. Deletions cut 0 bases from V and 5 bases from J, with 16 bases between. The CDR3 DNA reads TGCGCCAGCAGCCAAGATCCTAAAGGAACGGGGACTGAAGCTTTCTTT. Protein sequence: CASSQDPKGTGTEAFF.

The chain combines TRBV5-1 with TRBJ2-3; 8 nucleotides match TRBD2. Germline-derived CDR1 and CDR2 are SGHRS and YFSETQ. The J segment lost 0 bases and the V segment lost 0 bases, leaving 6 bases of the junction unmatched. The CDR3 runs to 17 residues. The CDR3 spells CASSLAVSGASTDTQYF. DNA for the CDR3: TGCGCCAGCAGCTTGGCAGTTAGCGGGGCGAGCACAGATACGCAGTATTTT.

In this sample, this clone turned up a few times. The gene calls are TRBV11-2 and TRBJ2-7; tentatively, D is TRBD1 (5 bases). The CDR3 runs to 13 residues. CDR1 and CDR2 from the germline V gene are SGHAT and FQNNGV. With 5 bases removed from V and 3 bases from J, the gap between germline ends came to 11 bases. CDR3 region: CASSIGTGYEQYF. CDR3 nucleotide sequence: TGTGCCAGCAGCATCGGTACAGGCTACGAGCAGTACTTC.

This clone was found a few times. The rearrangement uses TRBV28 and TRBJ1-2, with D possibly matching TRBD1 (6 bases). Germline CDR1 MDHEN, CDR2 SYDVKM. The V end lost 5 bases, the J end lost 8 bases, and 12 bases lay between the germline ends. The CDR3 extends over 12 amino acids. The CDR3 DNA reads TGTGCCAGCAGTCCAGGGGTGAGGGGCTACACCTTC. This translates into CASSPGVRGYTF.

The chain links TRBV28 to TRBJ2-1; TRBD2 matches at 10 bases. Trimming took 8 bases from V and 7 from J; bases not matched to a gene: 5. The CDR3 runs 13 residues. CDR1 is MDHEN, CDR2 SYDVKM, per germline. The CDR3 reads CASGSSGGNEQFF. CDR3 nucleotides: TGTGCCAGCGGCTCTAGCGGGGGAAATGAGCAGTTCTTC.

V and J are TRBV11-2 and TRBJ1-6; D gene unclear. Germline CDR1 SGHAT, CDR2 FQNNGV. V was trimmed by 5 bases and J by 14 bases, leaving 10 bases between them. CDR3 length equals 11 residues. The CDR3 nucleotides read TGTGCCAGCAGCCAGACTGGAGCCCTCCACTTT. It is translated as CASSQTGALHF.

This clone was recorded only once. The CDR3 loop is CASSLRQGYEQYF. CDR3 nucleotides: TGTGCCAGCAGTTTACGACAGGGTTACGAGCAGTACTTC. The chain couples TRBV27 to TRBJ2-7, with TRBD1 matching 7 bases. The germline V gene encodes CDR1 MNHEY and CDR2 SMNVEV (reference sequence). With 2 bases clipped from V and 4 bases from J, the junction kept 2 bases outside the gene matches. The CDR3 totals 13 residues.

This sequence joins TRBV29-1 and TRBJ2-1, with D possibly matching TRBD1 (6 bases). This CDR3 comprises 12 residues. The germline gives CDR1 SQVTM, CDR2 ANQGSEA. V lost 7 bases and J 5 bases, leaving 12 bases between the germline ends. CDR3 DNA sequence: TGCAGCGCCTTGGACAGAAACAATGAGCAGTTCTTC. Its protein product is CSALDRNNEQFF.

The genes are TRBV5-1 and TRBJ2-7; D remains ambiguous. Germline CDR1 reads SGHRS; CDR2 reads YFSETQ. The CDR3 sequence is 11 residues long. With 0 bases removed from V and 5 bases from J, the gap between germline ends came to 3 bases. In DNA form, the CDR3 reads TGCGCCAGCAGCTTGGGGCACGAGCAGTACTTC. Its translation: CASSLGHEQYF.

In the case of this clone: The identical CDR3 is also encoded by other nucleotide sequences in the sample. The rearrangement uses TRBV5-1 and TRBJ2-3; possibly TRBD2 for D (5 bases). V lost 0 bases to trimming and J lost 0 bases, with 5 bases between them. The V gene's germline CDR1 is SGHRS and CDR2 YFSETQ. The CDR3 extends over 14 amino acids. In DNA, the CDR3 is TGCGCCAGCAGCTTGGCGGGGAGCACAGATACGCAGTATTTT. This translates into CASSLAGSTDTQYF.

This chain uses TRBV2 with TRBJ2-7, with a possible D match to TRBD1 (5 bases). CDR3 length equals 12 residues. The germline gives CDR1 SNHLY, CDR2 FYNNEI. The ends were cut back, 6 bases at V and 6 bases at J, with 12 bases in the middle. CDR3 residues: CASRVGDGEQYF. CDR3 sequence (DNA): TGTGCCAGCAGAGTAGGGGATGGCGAGCAGTACTTC.

V usage is TRBV2 and J usage is TRBJ1-4; 8 bases agree with TRBD1. Germline loops: CDR1 SNHLY, CDR2 FYNNEI. This CDR3 has 14 residues. Unmatched junction bases numbered 9, after V lost 7 bases and J lost 8 bases. CDR3 sequence (DNA): TGTGCCAGCACCGAAGGGACAGGCCAAGAAAAACTGTTTTTT. Translated, it gives CASTEGTGQEKLFF.

J is TRBJ2-1 and V is TRBV7-8; 13 bases align to TRBD2. The V gene end was trimmed by 5 bases and the J gene end by 9 bases; junction bases not matched to a gene: 7. The CDR3 totals 15 residues. The germline CDR1 and CDR2 sequences are SGHVS and FQNEAQ. CDR3 amino acids: CASSLTSGGMGEQFF. CDR3 in DNA: TGTGCCAGCAGCCTGACTAGCGGGGGGATGGGTGAGCAGTTCTTC.

The chain employs TRBV6-2 or TRBV6-3 and TRBJ2-6, with D possibly being TRBD2 (5 bases). This CDR3 has 16 residues. Germline CDR1 reads MNHEY; CDR2 reads SVGEGT. Trimming stripped 6 bases from V and 0 bases from J, with 12 bases between. CDR3 sequence reads: CASSVDGVSGANVLTF. The CDR3 nucleotides are TGTGCCAGCAGCGTCGACGGGGTCTCTGGGGCCAACGTCCTGACTTTC.